This passage covers 29 T cell receptor beta chains from one sample sequenced in a study of blood T cell repertoires in COVID-19. Sequencing was performed with immunoSEQ multiplex PCR; in TCRdb, only in-frame clones are kept and a portion is missing. This sample carries roughly 45,000 clones, 75% to 90% of them seen once, and the ten largest clones take around 0.41%. Specimen: peripheral blood. The receptors stem from a human donor in a cohort sampled during active COVID-19.

V and J are TRBV5-1 and TRBJ2-7; tentatively, D is TRBD1 (6 bases). The V gene lost 5 bases and the J gene lost 3 bases, with 24 bases spanning the gap. The V gene's germline CDR1 is SGHRS and CDR2 YFSETQ. CDR3 length: 17 amino acids. For the CDR3, the DNA is TGCGCCAGCAGTTCTCGTCTAGCTGGACAGAAAGACTACGAGCAGTACTTC. Residues: CASSSRLAGQKDYEQYF.

The chain recombines TRBV3-1 (or the pseudogene TRBV3-2) with TRBJ2-5; 13 bases fit TRBD2. CDR1 and CDR2 (germline): LGHDT, YNNKEL (reference sequence). Trimming cost V 4 bases and J 1 base; bases outside gene matches: 3. CDR3 length: 16 residues. The CDR3 region is CASSLRLAGGQETQYF. Written as DNA, the CDR3 is TGTGCCAGCAGCCTAAGACTAGCGGGGGGCCAAGAGACCCAGTACTTC.

The chain has TRBV27 and TRBJ1-1; the match to TRBD1 covers 7 bases. Germline CDR1 and CDR2: MNHEY and SMNVEV (reference sequence). V dropped 5 bases and J dropped 1; count of bases not matched to a gene: 13. The CDR3 consists of 17 residues. The CDR3 bases are TGTGCCAGCAGTCCCCCCGACAGGGATGGATCGAACACTGAAGCTTTCTTT. Its protein is CASSPPDRDGSNTEAFF.

J is TRBJ2-7 and V is TRBV14; 10 nucleotides line up with TRBD1. CDR1 is SGHDN and CDR2 is FVKESK in the germline V gene. The CDR3 extends over 14 amino acids. With V trimmed by 3 bases and J by 4 bases, 3 bases remained unmatched. The CDR3 here is CASSQSGQGYEQYF. CDR3 coding DNA: TGTGCCAGCAGCCAGTCGGGACAGGGGTACGAGCAGTACTTC. Variable domain in full (rest from reference TRBV14 and TRBJ2-7): EAGVTQFPSHSVIEKGQTVTLRCDPISGHDNLYWYRRVMGKEIKFLLHFVKESKQDESGMPNNRFLAERTGGTYSTLKVQPAELEDSGVYFCASSQSGQGYEQYFGPGTRLTVT.

The chain links TRBV4-1 to TRBJ1-4, with 9 bases identical to TRBD1. CDR1 MGHRA and CDR2 YSYEKL come from the germline V gene. The CDR3 covers 15 residues. Germline trimming cut 6 bases from V and 5 bases from J; bases unmatched to any gene: 7. CDR3 protein: CASRGQGLQNEKLFF. DNA of the CDR3: TGCGCCAGCAGAGGACAGGGGCTTCAAAATGAAAAACTGTTTTTT.

The CDR3 loop reads CASSYGRPGQGNPLTKNIQYF. The DNA of the CDR3 is TGTGCCAGCAGTTACGGCAGGCCGGGACAAGGGAATCCTCTTACCAAAAACATTCAGTACTTC. The chain links TRBV6-2 or TRBV6-3 to TRBJ2-4, with a weak D call TRBD1 (6 bases). Trimming shortened V by 2 bases and J by 2 bases, and 28 bases separated the two germline ends. Germline V gives CDR1 MNHEY, CDR2 SVGEGT. The CDR3 spans 21 residues.

This clone was observed a few times. The chain combines TRBV15 with TRBJ1-2; D is uncertain. V was cut by 0 bases and J by 4 bases, with 12 bases left in between. This CDR3 has 15 residues. The germline V gene encodes CDR1 LNHNV and CDR2 YYDKDF (reference sequence). Here the CDR3 DNA reads TGTGCCACCAGCAGAGATCGGTCCGGGAGCTATGGCTACACCTTC. This sequence encodes CATSRDRSGSYGYTF.

The chain employs TRBV7-9 and TRBJ1-1, with TRBD1 matching over 8 bases. The CDR3 consists of 15 residues. Germline CDR1 is SEHNR and CDR2 is FQNEAQ (reference sequence). The J segment lost 3 bases and the V segment lost 7 bases, leaving 10 bases of the junction unmatched. CDR3 DNA sequence: TGTGCCAGCACCCTTCGGACAGGGTTGGACACTGAAGCTTTCTTT. Translation: CASTLRTGLDTEAFF.

The chain links TRBV6-6 to TRBJ1-2; 7 nucleotides match TRBD1. The CDR3 totals 14 residues. V lost 4 bases to trimming and J lost 6 bases; unmatched junction nucleotides: 8. Germline V gene lookup returns CDR1 MNHNY and CDR2 SVGAGI (reference sequence). The CDR3 coding sequence is TGTGCCAGCAGTTTCCTCCGGGACAGCGATGGCTACACCTTC. The encoded protein is CASSFLRDSDGYTF.

This clone was observed once. The V call is TRBV27, the J call TRBJ1-1, with 11 bases lining up with TRBD1. CDR1 and CDR2 from the germline V gene are MNHEY and SMNVEV (reference sequence). This CDR3 is 14 amino acids long. Trimming at V came to 3 bases and at J to 7 bases, leaving 4 bases not matched to a gene. CDR3 nucleotide sequence: TGTGCCAGCAGTTTCGGACAGGGGGCAAGTGAAGCTTTCTTT. Translation: CASSFGQGASEAFF.

The sample holds one count of this clone. The chain recombines TRBV2 with TRBJ2-7, with TRBD1 matching 9 bases. Germline CDR1 and CDR2: SNHLY and FYNNEI. There are 13 residues in the CDR3. The J segment lost 2 bases and the V segment lost 6 bases, leaving 2 bases of the junction unmatched. CDR3 amino acids: CASRDRGTYEQYF. Here the CDR3 DNA reads TGTGCCAGCAGGGACAGGGGAACCTACGAGCAGTACTTC.

J is TRBJ1-5 and V is TRBV7-2, with 7 bases lining up with TRBD1. This CDR3 is built from 15 residues. Looked up from germline, CDR1 is SGHTA and CDR2 is FQGNSA. V shed 3 bases, J shed 4 bases, and the junction held 6 bases outside the gene matches. The CDR3 coding sequence is TGTGCCAGCAGCTTGACAGGGACTTATAATCAGCCCCAGCATTTT. This gives the protein CASSLTGTYNQPQHF.

The chain links TRBV27 to TRBJ1-5, with a possible D match to TRBD1 (5 bases). Germline V gene lookup returns CDR1 MNHEY and CDR2 SMNVEV (reference sequence). The CDR3 runs 16 residues. Trimming cost V 4 bases and J 0 bases, with 13 bases left between them. The CDR3 DNA follows: TGTGCCAGCAGTTCCCATACAGGCTTTAGCAATCAGCCCCAGCATTTT. This encodes CASSSHTGFSNQPQHF.

The V gene is TRBV11-2, the J gene TRBJ2-7, with D perhaps TRBD1 (5 bases). The CDR3 spans 16 residues. CDR1 and CDR2 from the germline V gene are SGHAT and FQNNGV. The V end lost 2 bases, the J end lost 4 bases, and 18 bases lay between the germline ends. CDR3 sequence: CASSLTFSGSPYEQYF. Written as DNA, the CDR3 is TGTGCCAGCAGCTTAACGTTCTCAGGGTCCCCGTACGAGCAGTACTTC.

This clone was recorded only once. The chain links TRBV25-1 to TRBJ1-2, with D unresolved. Per the germline V gene, CDR1 is MGHDK and CDR2 is SYGVNS. This CDR3 has 13 amino acids. Trimming shortened V by 3 bases and J by 3 bases, and 8 bases separated the two germline ends. The CDR3 DNA is TGTGCCAGCAGTGACCCTCAGTACTATGGCTACACCTTC. It is translated as CASSDPQYYGYTF.

The J gene is TRBJ1-2, the V gene TRBV2, with D uncertain. The length of the CDR3 is 17 residues. CDR1 and CDR2 (germline): SNHLY, FYNNEI. The V end was cut by 3 bases, the J end by 4 bases, with 21 bases between. The CDR3 sequence: CASSEFPEARPSYGYTF. CDR3 coding DNA: TGTGCCAGCAGTGAGTTTCCAGAAGCCCGGCCTAGCTATGGCTACACCTTC.

The rearrangement links TRBV7-9 to TRBJ1-2; no definite D call. V lost 1 base, J lost 4 bases, and 13 bases lay in between. Looked up from germline, CDR1 is SEHNR and CDR2 is FQNEAQ (reference sequence). CDR3 length: 15 residues. This CDR3 reads CASSLVSDSFYGYTF. The CDR3 DNA follows: TGTGCCAGCAGCTTAGTTTCAGATTCCTTCTATGGCTACACCTTC. The entire variable domain, with the rest obtained from reference TRBV7-9 and TRBJ1-2, is as follows: DTGVSQNPRHKITKRGQNVTFRCDPISEHNRLYWYRQTLGQGPEFLTYFQNEAQLEKSRLLSDRFSAERPKGSFSTLEIQRTEQGDSAMYLCASSLVSDSFYGYTFGSGTRLTVV.

The genes are TRBV27 and TRBJ1-2, with 7 bases matching TRBD1. The CDR3 loop spans 13 amino acids. CDR1 and CDR2 (germline): MNHEY, SMNVEV (reference sequence). Germline trimming cut 2 bases from V and 6 bases from J; bases unmatched to any gene: 3. CDR3 sequence reads: CASSLPTGNGYTF. The CDR3 DNA follows: TGTGCCAGCAGTTTACCGACAGGGAATGGCTACACCTTC.

The chain couples TRBV7-2 to TRBJ1-2, with a possible D match to TRBD1 (5 bases). The CDR3 totals 14 residues. V shed 5 bases and J shed 3 bases, with 13 bases lying between them. Per germline, CDR1 SGHTA and CDR2 FQGNSA. CDR3 bases: TGTGCCAGCAGCCCCAATCAGGGCGACTATGGCTACACCTTC. Its protein product is CASSPNQGDYGYTF. Together with reference TRBV7-2 and TRBJ1-2, the CDR3 gives the full variable domain: GAGVSQSPSNKVTEKGKDVELRCDPISGHTALYWYRQSLGQGLEFLIYFQGNSAPDKSGLPSDRFSAERTGGSVSTLTIQRTQQEDSAVYLCASSPNQGDYGYTFGSGTRLTVV.

The J gene is TRBJ1-1, the V gene TRBV6-2 or TRBV6-3, with 8 nucleotides matching TRBD1. The CDR3 runs 15 residues. CDR1 and CDR2 from the germline V gene are MNHEY and SVGEGT. Losses at the gene ends were 2 bases for V and 5 bases for J; bases not matched to a gene: 7. The CDR3 here is CASSYRPGGRTEAFF. CDR3 sequence (DNA): TGTGCCAGCAGTTACAGGCCAGGGGGCCGAACTGAAGCTTTCTTT.

This rearrangement joins TRBV6-2 or TRBV6-3 to TRBJ1-1, with TRBD1 as a possible D gene (5 bases). This CDR3 has 13 residues. V was clipped by 5 bases and J by 3 bases, with 10 bases between them. Germline CDR1 reads MNHEY; CDR2 reads SVGEGT. The CDR3 nucleotides are TGTGCCAGCAGTCGACAGTTCGACACTGAAGCTTTCTTT. This encodes CASSRQFDTEAFF.

In this sample, this clone turned up a few times. The chain joins TRBV4-2 to TRBJ1-1; D is unclear. Germline lookup yields CDR1 LGHNA and CDR2 YNFKEQ. V lost 4 bases and J lost 4, with 10 bases in between. The CDR3 sequence is 13 residues long. The CDR3 protein is CASSPLESTEAFF. CDR3 bases: TGTGCCAGCAGCCCCTTAGAGAGCACTGAAGCTTTCTTT.

The table lists this clone with a count of one. This chain links TRBV4-3 with TRBJ2-7, with 9 bases lining up with TRBD2. The CDR3 spans 17 residues. Germline assignment: CDR1 LGHNA and CDR2 YSLEER. The V gene end was trimmed by 4 bases and the J gene end by 6 bases; junction bases not matched to a gene: 16. CDR3 bases: TGCGCCAGCAGCCGGGCGGCCCCTAGCGGGAAGGGAAGCGAGCAGTACTTC. This gives the protein CASSRAAPSGKGSEQYF.

This chain connects TRBV10-1 to TRBJ1-2, with D possibly TRBD1 on 6 matching bases. CDR1 is WNHNN and CDR2 is SYGVQD in the germline V gene (reference sequence). The CDR3 totals 14 residues. V lost 6 bases to trimming and J lost 1 base, with 12 bases between them. CDR3 sequence (DNA): TGCGCCAGCAGCTCCGGGACAAATAACTATGGCTACACCTTC. The encoded protein is CASSSGTNNYGYTF.

This chain joins TRBV27 and TRBJ2-7, with a tentative D call TRBD2 (6 bases). V lost 5 bases to trimming and J lost 2 bases, with 19 bases between them. The germline V gene encodes CDR1 MNHEY and CDR2 SMNVEV (reference sequence). The CDR3 spans 16 residues. The chain's CDR3 is CASSIPWGVPTYEQYF. The CDR3 DNA sequence: TGTGCCAGCAGTATACCTTGGGGGGTTCCAACCTACGAGCAGTACTTC.

V and J are TRBV11-2 and TRBJ2-7, with 11 bases that match TRBD1. The germline CDR1 and CDR2 sequences are SGHAT and FQNNGV. V lost 3 bases, J lost 5 bases, and 12 bases stayed unmatched. This CDR3 comprises 17 residues. The DNA of the CDR3 is TGTGCCAGCAGCTTTTCGAGAGGAGGACAGGGGGCCCACGAGCAGTACTTC. Its protein product is CASSFSRGGQGAHEQYF.

V usage is TRBV6-5 and J usage is TRBJ1-1, with D perhaps TRBD1 (6 bases). V lost 3 bases, J lost 2 bases, and 16 bases lay in between. Germline lookup yields CDR1 MNHEY and CDR2 SVGAGI. There are 16 residues in the CDR3. CDR3 sequence: CASSYFWTALNTEAFF. The CDR3 DNA sequence: TGTGCCAGCAGTTATTTTTGGACAGCGCTAAACACTGAAGCTTTCTTT.

The genes are TRBV4-3 and TRBJ1-1; D may be TRBD1 (5 bases). The V gene lost 0 bases and the J gene lost 2 bases, with 13 bases spanning the gap. Germline V gene sequence: CDR1 LGHNA, CDR2 YSLEER. This CDR3 is 16 amino acids long. The chain's CDR3 is CASSQDLSGDNTEAFF. For the CDR3, the DNA is TGCGCCAGCAGCCAAGATCTTTCGGGGGACAACACTGAAGCTTTCTTT.

The V gene is TRBV5-5, the J gene TRBJ2-7; the match to TRBD1 covers 7 bases. Trimming removed 5 bases from V and 0 bases from J; junction bases left unmatched: 5. The germline CDR1 and CDR2 sequences are SGHKS and YYEKEE (reference sequence). The CDR3 has 14 amino acids. In nucleotides, the CDR3 is TGTGCCAGCAGAGATGGACAGGCCTCCTACGAGCAGTACTTC. This codes for CASRDGQASYEQYF. Full variable domain (missing parts from reference TRBV5-5 and TRBJ2-7): DAGVTQSPTHLIKTRGQQVTLRCSPISGHKSVSWYQQVLGQGPQFIFQYYEKEERGRGNFPDRFSARQFPNYSSELNVNALLLGDSALYLCASRDGQASYEQYFGPGTRLTVT.